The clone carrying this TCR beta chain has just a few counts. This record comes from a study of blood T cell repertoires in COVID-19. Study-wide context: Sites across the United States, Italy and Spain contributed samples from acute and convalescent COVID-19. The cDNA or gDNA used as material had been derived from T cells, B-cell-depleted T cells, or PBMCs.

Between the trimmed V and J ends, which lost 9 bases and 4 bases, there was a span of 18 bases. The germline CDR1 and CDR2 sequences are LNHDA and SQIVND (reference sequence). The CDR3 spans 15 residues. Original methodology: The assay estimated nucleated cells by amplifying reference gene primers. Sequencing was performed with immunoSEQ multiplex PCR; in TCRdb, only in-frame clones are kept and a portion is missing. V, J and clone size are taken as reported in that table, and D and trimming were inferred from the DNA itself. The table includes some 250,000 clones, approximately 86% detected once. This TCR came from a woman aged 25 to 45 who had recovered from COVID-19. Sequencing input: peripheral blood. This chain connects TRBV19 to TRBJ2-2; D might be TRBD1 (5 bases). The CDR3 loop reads CASQPVGRITGELFF. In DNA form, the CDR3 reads TGTGCCAGCCAGCCGGTGGGGCGGATCACCGGGGAGCTGTTTTTT.